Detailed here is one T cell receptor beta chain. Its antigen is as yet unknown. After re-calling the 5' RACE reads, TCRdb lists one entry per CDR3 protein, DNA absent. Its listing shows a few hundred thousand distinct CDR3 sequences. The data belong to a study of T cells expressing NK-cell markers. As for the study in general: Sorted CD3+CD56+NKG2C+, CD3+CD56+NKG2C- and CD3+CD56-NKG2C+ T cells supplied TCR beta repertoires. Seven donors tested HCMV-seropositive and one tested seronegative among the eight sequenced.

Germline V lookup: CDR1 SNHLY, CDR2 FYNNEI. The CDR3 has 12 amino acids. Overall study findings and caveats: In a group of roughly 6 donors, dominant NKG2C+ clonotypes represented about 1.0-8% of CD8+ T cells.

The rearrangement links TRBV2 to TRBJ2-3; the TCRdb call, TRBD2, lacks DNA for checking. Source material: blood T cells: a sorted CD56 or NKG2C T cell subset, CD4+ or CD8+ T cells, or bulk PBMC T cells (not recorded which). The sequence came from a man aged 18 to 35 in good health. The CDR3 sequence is CASRSAPDTQYF.